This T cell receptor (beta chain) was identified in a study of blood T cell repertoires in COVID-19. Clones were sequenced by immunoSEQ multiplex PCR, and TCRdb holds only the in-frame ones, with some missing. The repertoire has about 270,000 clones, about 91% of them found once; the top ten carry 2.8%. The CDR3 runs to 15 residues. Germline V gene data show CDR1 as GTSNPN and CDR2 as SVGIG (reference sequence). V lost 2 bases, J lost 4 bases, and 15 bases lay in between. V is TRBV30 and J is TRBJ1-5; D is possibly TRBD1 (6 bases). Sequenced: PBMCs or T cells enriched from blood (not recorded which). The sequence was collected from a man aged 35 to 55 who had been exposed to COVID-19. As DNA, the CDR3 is TGTGCCTGGAGTTTCATGACAGGAAGGAATCAGCCCCAGCATTTT. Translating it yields CAWSFMTGRNQPQHF. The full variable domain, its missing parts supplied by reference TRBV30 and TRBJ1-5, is SQTIHQWPATLVQPVGSPLSLECTVEGTSNPNLYWYRQAAGRGLQLLFYSVGIGQISSEVPQNLSASRPQDRQFILSSKKLLLSDSGFYLCAWSFMTGRNQPQHFGDGTRLSIL.